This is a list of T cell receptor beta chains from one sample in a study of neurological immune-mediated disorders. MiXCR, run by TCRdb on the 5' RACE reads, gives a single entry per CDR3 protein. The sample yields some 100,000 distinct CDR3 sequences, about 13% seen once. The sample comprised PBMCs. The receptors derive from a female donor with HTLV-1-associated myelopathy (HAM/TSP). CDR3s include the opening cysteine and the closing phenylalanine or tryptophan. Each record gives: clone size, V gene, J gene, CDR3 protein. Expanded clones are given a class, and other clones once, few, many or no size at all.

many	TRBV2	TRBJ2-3	CASSDRVGTDTQYF
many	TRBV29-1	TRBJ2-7	CSVENRPTEQYF
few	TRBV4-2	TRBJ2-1	CASSRPGGSSGGRSYNEQFF
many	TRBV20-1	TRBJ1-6	CSARIPGQRPYNSPLHF
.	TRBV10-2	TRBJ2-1	CASSLGVDNEQFF
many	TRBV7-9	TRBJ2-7	CASVLDRTYEQYF
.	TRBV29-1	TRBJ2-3	CSVRDPGRGTDTQYF
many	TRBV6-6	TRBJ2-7	CASLAGGSSYEQYF
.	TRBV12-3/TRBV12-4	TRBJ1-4	CASSPPTGFTNEKLFF
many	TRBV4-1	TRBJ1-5	CASSPRTGERQPQHF
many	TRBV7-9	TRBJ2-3	CASSPLWSAHTDTQYF